This TCR beta chain was sequenced for a study of cytomegalovirus exposure and HLA in healthy donors. Study-level results: In a later analysis, TCR beta V- and J-gene trimming showed a link to a missense DCLRE1C variant. The authors judged a highly shared variant cluster likely a sequencing artifact.

Regarding this clone: Its antigen is not known.

Germline V lookup: CDR1 MGHRA, CDR2 YSYEKL. CDR3 size: 15 residues. V shed 4 bases and J 9 bases; nucleotides not matched to a gene: 12. Samples came from healthy bone marrow donors. PCR employed 60 Vbeta and 13 Jbeta primers. Profiling relied on immunoSEQ multiplex PCR, and the TCRdb table lists in-frame clones only, not all of them. The table lists about 200,000 clones, 70% to 90% of them singletons, with approximately 2.4% in the top ten. V usage is TRBV4-1 and J usage is TRBJ2-1, with 7 bases fitting TRBD1. The specimen was PBMCs. The sequence derives from a woman between 45 and 60 years old in good health and CMV-seronegative. CDR3 sequence (DNA): TGCGCCAGCAGCCCACAGGTTCGACAGGGCGGTGAGCAGTTCTTC. Encoded protein: CASSPQVRQGGEQFF.